The clone carrying this T cell receptor (beta chain) was observed a few times. Its antigen is unknown. V lost 0 bases and J lost 0, with 17 bases in between. The CDR3 spans 18 residues. Germline V gives CDR1 LGHDT, CDR2 YNNKEL (reference sequence). The data stem from a study of T-cell memory formation after mild COVID-19. Study-level points and caveats: A subset of responding clones appeared in pre-infection memory, suggesting cross-reactive memory joined.

Using its own MiXCR run on the 5' RACE reads, TCRdb lists one record per CDR3 protein. The table lists 40,000 or so distinct CDR3 sequences, around 6.6% of them singletons. The specimen was PBMCs or a T cell subset sorted from them (not recorded which). The origin of this receptor is an adult who had mild COVID-19 (a few samples of this study predate the infection). Cell type and time point are not known. The rearrangement joins TRBV3-1 to TRBJ1-1, with a possible D match to TRBD1 (6 bases). CDR3 amino acids: CASSQDIGGGGMNTEAFF. The CDR3 region has the DNA TGTGCCAGCAGCCAAGATATTGGAGGAGGGGGAATGAACACTGAAGCTTTCTTT. Supplemented by reference TRBV3-1 and TRBJ1-1, the full variable domain reads DTAVSQTPKYLVTQMGNDKSIKCEQNLGHDTMYWYKQDSKKFLKIMFSYNNKELIINETVPNRFSPKSPDKAHLNLHINSLELGDSAVYFCASSQDIGGGGMNTEAFFGQGTRLTVV.